The 20 T cell receptor beta chains given below trace back to one sample, sequenced in a study of OX40 agonist ivuxolimab in advanced cancers. TCRdb's copy holds only in-frame clones and misses some; the assay was immunoSEQ multiplex PCR. The sample consists of tens of thousands of clones, 94% of them appearing once. This material consisted of CD4+ or CD8+ T cells sorted from blood, taken in a trial of the OX40 agonist ivuxolimab. The receptors come from an adult with an advanced solid tumor such as melanoma, head and neck, liver or kidney cancer.

The V gene is TRBV14, the J gene TRBJ1-2, with 9 positions matching TRBD1. The CDR3 is 13 residues long. Per the germline V gene, CDR1 is SGHDN and CDR2 is FVKESK. J was trimmed by 4 bases and V by 7 bases; bases with no gene match: 4. CDR3 nucleotides: TGTGCCAGCACCGCGGACAGGGGCTATGGCTACACCTTC. Translating it yields CASTADRGYGYTF.

The chain recombines TRBV30 with TRBJ1-1; 7 bases agree with TRBD1. CDR3 length: 13 residues. Per the germline V gene, CDR1 is GTSNPN and CDR2 is SVGIG (reference sequence). V trimming: 3 bases; J trimming: 4 bases; junction bases outside the gene matches: 5. In DNA, the CDR3 is TGTGCCTGGAGAGGGAGGGGGCTCACTGAAGCTTTCTTT. This translates into CAWRGRGLTEAFF.

The chain uses TRBV6-5 and TRBJ2-7, with D perhaps TRBD1 or TRBD2 (5 bases each). Germline lookup yields CDR1 MNHEY and CDR2 SVGAGI. Trimming shortened V by 0 bases and J by 2 bases, and 11 bases separated the two germline ends. This CDR3 is 15 amino acids long. The CDR3 spells CASSYSLGDPYEQYF. The CDR3 DNA follows: TGTGCCAGCAGTTACTCACTGGGGGATCCCTACGAGCAGTACTTC.

V is TRBV7-2 and J is TRBJ2-7, with 7 bases lining up with TRBD2. Germline values: CDR1 SGHTA, CDR2 FQGNSA. The V segment lost 2 bases and the J segment 0 bases; nucleotides outside the gene matches: 10. The CDR3 sequence is 17 residues long. The chain's CDR3 is CASSLRYRDYPSYEQYF. The CDR3 nucleotides are TGTGCCAGCAGCTTAAGATATCGGGACTACCCCTCCTACGAGCAGTACTTC. The variable domain in full, with the rest retrieved from reference TRBV7-2 and TRBJ2-7, is GAGVSQSPSNKVTEKGKDVELRCDPISGHTALYWYRQSLGQGLEFLIYFQGNSAPDKSGLPSDRFSAERTGGSVSTLTIQRTQQEDSAVYLCASSLRYRDYPSYEQYFGPGTRLTVT.

The rearrangement joins TRBV7-9 to TRBJ2-5, with D possibly being TRBD2 (6 bases). The CDR3 contains 14 residues. V lost 4 bases, J lost 3 bases, and 12 bases lay in between. From germline, CDR1 is SEHNR and CDR2 FQNEAQ (reference sequence). In DNA form, the CDR3 reads TGTGCCAGCAGCTCATCCGGGAGAAAAGAGACCCAGTACTTC. Its protein is CASSSSGRKETQYF.

The CDR3 protein is CASSLGPGQGAYEQYF. The DNA of the CDR3 is TGTGCCAGCAGCTTAGGACCGGGACAGGGGGCCTACGAGCAGTACTTC. V and J are TRBV7-3 and TRBJ2-7; 11 bases are a match to TRBD1. The trim removed 2 bases at V and 2 bases at J, leaving 5 bases unmatched. CDR1 and CDR2 (germline): SGHTA, FQGTGA. This CDR3 region has 16 residues.

The chain carries TRBV5-5 and TRBJ2-7; D possibly uses TRBD1 or TRBD2 (6 bases each). The CDR3 runs to 15 residues. V dropped 4 bases and J dropped 2 bases, with 16 bases sitting between them. CDR1 is SGHKS, CDR2 YYEKEE, per germline (reference sequence). The CDR3 region is CASSPGWGAAYEQYF. The DNA of the CDR3 is TGTGCCAGCAGCCCAGGGTGGGGGGCGGCCTACGAGCAGTACTTC.

The V gene is TRBV19, the J gene TRBJ2-3; D remains unclear. V lost 5 bases and J 1 base, leaving 10 bases between the germline ends. Per germline, CDR1 LNHDA and CDR2 SQIVND (reference sequence). The CDR3 is made up of 14 amino acids. The CDR3 nucleotides are TGTGCCAGTAGTCCCGAGGCCCGCACAGATACGCAGTATTTT. Amino acid sequence: CASSPEARTDTQYF.

In its sample, this clone was seen once. The J gene is TRBJ2-7, the V gene TRBV5-6; a weak D match, TRBD1 (5 bases). This CDR3 has 14 amino acids. Trimming took 0 bases from V and 3 from J, leaving 10 bases between them. Germline V gives CDR1 SGHDT, CDR2 YYEEEE. The CDR3 coding sequence is TGTGCCAGCAGCTTGGTGCAGGGCCACTACGAGCAGTACTTC. Translation gives CASSLVQGHYEQYF.

This chain connects TRBV27 to TRBJ2-1, with 7 bases fitting TRBD1. V was pared by 5 bases and J by 0 bases, with 7 bases of the junction left unmatched. CDR1 and CDR2 (germline): MNHEY, SMNVEV (reference sequence). CDR3 length: 16 residues. The CDR3: CASSLDRFSSYNEQFF. CDR3 nucleotides: TGTGCCAGCAGTCTGGACAGGTTCAGCTCCTACAATGAGCAGTTCTTC.

The rearrangement uses TRBV9 and TRBJ2-7; D not certain. V shed 0 bases and J shed 0 bases, with 7 bases lying between them. The CDR3 is made up of 14 amino acids. CDR1 is SGDLS, CDR2 YYNGEE, per germline. This chain's CDR3 is CASSVASTSYEQYF. The DNA of the CDR3 is TGTGCCAGCAGCGTAGCTTCGACCTCCTACGAGCAGTACTTC.

The chain uses TRBV5-4 and TRBJ2-3; 11 positions agree with TRBD2. Germline CDR1 SGHNT, CDR2 YYREEE (reference sequence). The CDR3 loop spans 15 amino acids. With V trimmed by 0 bases and J by 5 bases, 2 bases remained unmatched. The CDR3 protein is CASSLAGLAGDTQYF. The CDR3 DNA reads as TGTGCCAGCAGCTTGGCCGGACTAGCGGGAGATACGCAGTATTTT. The whole variable domain, remainder taken from reference TRBV5-4 and TRBJ2-3, is ETGVTQSPTHLIKTRGQQVTLRCSSQSGHNTVSWYQQALGQGPQFIFQYYREEENGRGNFPPRFSGLQFPNYSSELNVNALELDDSALYLCASSLAGLAGDTQYFGPGTRLTVL.

This chain joins TRBV12-1 and TRBJ2-3; the table's TRBD1 call for D was not verified on the DNA. TRBV12-1 is a pseudogene. This CDR3 is 15 amino acids long. CDR3 region: CASSFAGTGCDTQYF. In DNA form, the CDR3 reads TGTGCCAGCAGCTTTGCGGGGACAGGGTGTGATACGCAGTATTTT.

The CDR3 spells CASSKKVPGHRGPCEQYF. The DNA of the CDR3 is TGTGCCAGCAGCAAAAAGGTGCCGGGGCACAGGGGGCCGTGCGAGCAGTACTTC. V and J are TRBV21-1 and TRBJ2-7; the table assigns TRBD1, which was not confirmed against the DNA. TRBV21-1 is a pseudogene. CDR3 length equals 18 residues.

The chain uses TRBV29-1 and TRBJ1-2; 10 bases line up with TRBD1. After removal of 3 bases from V and 6 bases from J, the junction contained 7 bases not matched to a gene. Per germline, CDR1 SQVTM and CDR2 ANQGSEA. The CDR3 runs 14 residues. The CDR3 DNA sequence: TGCAGCGTTGACGACAGGGGGCAAAAAGATGGCTACACCTTC. It is translated as CSVDDRGQKDGYTF.

The CDR3: CASRGTASYEQYF. In nucleotides, the CDR3 is TGTGCCAGCAGGGGGACAGCTTCCTACGAGCAGTACTTC. This chain connects TRBV2 to TRBJ2-7, with 7 bases lining up with TRBD1. The CDR3 runs 13 residues. The V segment lost 6 bases and the J segment 1 base; nucleotides outside the gene matches: 3. Germline CDR1 SNHLY, CDR2 FYNNEI.

V and J are TRBV27 and TRBJ1-1; the D is unclear. The CDR3 extends over 12 amino acids. In germline, CDR1 is MNHEY, CDR2 SMNVEV (reference sequence). V was clipped by 6 bases and J by 8 bases, with 13 bases between them. Written as DNA, the CDR3 is TGTGCCAGCAGCCGATCAGGTCGCGAAGCTTTCTTT. It specifies CASSRSGREAFF.

This sequence joins TRBV19 and TRBJ2-5, with 9 positions matching TRBD2. The CDR3 is 16 amino acids. Germline V gene data show CDR1 as LNHDA and CDR2 as SQIVND (reference sequence). V lost 3 bases to trimming and J lost 3 bases; unmatched junction nucleotides: 8. In DNA, the CDR3 is TGTGCCAGTAGTATCGGACTAGCGTTGGGGGAAGAGACCCAGTACTTC. This encodes CASSIGLALGEETQYF. Full variable domain (remainder filled in from reference TRBV19 and TRBJ2-5): DGGITQSPKYLFRKEGQNVTLSCEQNLNHDAMYWYRQDPGQGLRLIYYSQIVNDFQKGDIAEGYSVSREKKESFPLTVTSAQKNPTAFYLCASSIGLALGEETQYFGPGTRLLVL.

The rearrangement joins TRBV4-3 to TRBJ1-4; no reliable D call. This CDR3 comprises 16 residues. Germline V gene sequence: CDR1 LGHNA, CDR2 YSLEER. V was pared by 1 base and J by 0 bases, with 9 bases between. The CDR3 nucleotides are TGCGCCAGCAGCCAAGGGGGAGTCACAACTAATGAAAAACTGTTTTTT. Residues: CASSQGGVTTNEKLFF.

The chain is built from TRBV5-1 and TRBJ2-7; 11 bases align to TRBD2. V lost 2 bases, J lost 3 bases, and 4 bases stayed unmatched. Germline CDR1 reads SGHRS; CDR2 reads YFSETQ. CDR3 size: 15 residues. The CDR3 region is CASSFRLAGGYEQYF. DNA for the CDR3: TGCGCCAGCAGCTTCCGGCTAGCGGGAGGCTACGAGCAGTACTTC.